This T cell receptor (beta chain) was sequenced for a study of siplizumab effects on memory and regulatory T cells. Study results and caveats: Treg-derived clones made up an average of around 67% of mappable alloreactive CD4+ clones with siplizumab and over 25% in controls. Researchers did not confirm the suppressive function of proliferating Tregs from siplizumab cultures.

This clone was recorded once. The antigen remains unidentified. V was trimmed by 4 bases and J by 0 bases, leaving 8 bases between them. Looked up from germline, CDR1 is MNHNS and CDR2 is SASEGT. CDR3 length: 14 amino acids. Sequencing used immunoSEQ multiplex PCR; TCRdb keeps in-frame clones, though not all of them. The sample holds more than 60,000 clones, approximately 93% seen once. Source material: CD8+ T cells sorted from blood. This sequence was found in a human donor in good health. V gene TRBV6-1 combines with J gene TRBJ2-3; possibly TRBD2 for D (5 bases). In DNA form, the CDR3 reads TGTGCCAGCAGTGTTTGGGAGAGCACAGATACGCAGTATTTT. Encoded protein: CASSVWESTDTQYF.